Following are 2 T cell receptor beta chains from one sample sequenced in a study of identical twins listed by TCRdb under 2016. The library was prepared using 5' RACE. Instrument used: Illumina HiSeq 2000. TCRdb applied fastp at Q25 and MiXCR to the public reads, then kept only in-frame beta chains. Rows with a matching CDR3 protein are joined into one entry that keeps the most common DNA and genes. The sample table holds around 690,000 distinct CDR3 sequences, of which 21% were seen once. The ten most abundant clones make up 4% to 5.5% of the sample. The data were also submitted as part of a second study, on T cells expressing NK-cell markers.

The sample taken for sequencing was PBMCs. The receptor source for this set is a woman under 30 in good health.

This clonotype was found a few times. The chain links TRBV20-1 to TRBJ1-2, with TRBD1 matching 8 bases. This CDR3 contains 13 residues. Germline CDR1 and CDR2: DFQATT and SNEGSKA (reference sequence). The V gene end was trimmed by 5 bases and the J gene end by 5 bases; junction bases not matched to a gene: 7. The CDR3 region is CSAAYRGNYGYTF. Here the CDR3 DNA reads TGCAGTGCTGCTTACAGGGGGAATTATGGCTACACCTTC.

The rearrangement links TRBV6-2 or TRBV6-3 to TRBJ2-1; the D gene is possibly TRBD2 (7 bases). Germline lookup yields CDR1 MNHEY and CDR2 SVGEGT. V was clipped by 6 bases and J by 2 bases, with 14 bases between them. The CDR3 is 15 residues long. The CDR3 DNA follows: TGTGCCAGCAGGTTACGGGGGGCGGCCTACAATGAGCAGTTCTTC. It codes for CASRLRGAAYNEQFF.